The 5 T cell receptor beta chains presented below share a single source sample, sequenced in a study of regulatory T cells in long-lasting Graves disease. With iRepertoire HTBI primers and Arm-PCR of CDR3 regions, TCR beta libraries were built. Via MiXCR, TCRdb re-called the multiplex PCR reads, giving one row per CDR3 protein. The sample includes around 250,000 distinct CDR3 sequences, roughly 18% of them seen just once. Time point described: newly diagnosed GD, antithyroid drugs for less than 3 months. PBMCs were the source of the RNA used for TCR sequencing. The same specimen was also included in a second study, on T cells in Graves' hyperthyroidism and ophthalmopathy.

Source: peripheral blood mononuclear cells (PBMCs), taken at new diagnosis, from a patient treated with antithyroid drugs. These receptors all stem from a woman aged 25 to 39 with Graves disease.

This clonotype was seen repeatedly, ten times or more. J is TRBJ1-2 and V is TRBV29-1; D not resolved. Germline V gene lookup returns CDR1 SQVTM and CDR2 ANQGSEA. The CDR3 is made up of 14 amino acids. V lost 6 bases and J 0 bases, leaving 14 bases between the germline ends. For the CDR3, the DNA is TGCAGCGTAGAGGATCGAGACTCTAACTATGGCTACACCTTC. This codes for CSVEDRDSNYGYTF.

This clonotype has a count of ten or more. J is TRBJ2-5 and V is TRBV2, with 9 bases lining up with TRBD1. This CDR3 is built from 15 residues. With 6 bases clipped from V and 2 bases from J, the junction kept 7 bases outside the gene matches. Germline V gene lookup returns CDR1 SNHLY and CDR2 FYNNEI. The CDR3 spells CASRAGTGIQETQYF. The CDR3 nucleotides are TGTGCCAGCAGAGCCGGGACAGGGATTCAAGAGACCCAGTACTTC.

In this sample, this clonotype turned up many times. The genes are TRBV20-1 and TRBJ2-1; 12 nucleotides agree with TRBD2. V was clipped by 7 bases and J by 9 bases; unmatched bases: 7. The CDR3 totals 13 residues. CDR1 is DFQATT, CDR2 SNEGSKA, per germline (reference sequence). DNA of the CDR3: TGCAGTGGGACTAGCGGGGCCGCAGTTGAGCAGTTCTTC. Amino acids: CSGTSGAAVEQFF.

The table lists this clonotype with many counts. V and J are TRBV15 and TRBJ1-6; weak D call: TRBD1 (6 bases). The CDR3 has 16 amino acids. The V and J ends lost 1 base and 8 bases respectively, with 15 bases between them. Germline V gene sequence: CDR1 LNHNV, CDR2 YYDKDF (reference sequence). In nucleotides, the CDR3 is TGTGCCACCAGCAGAGTTCTCGGGGGCAGGGATTCACCCCTCCACTTT. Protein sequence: CATSRVLGGRDSPLHF.

The CDR3 nucleotides read TGTGCCAGCAGCTTGGTTGGCAGGGGCGCGCCAGGCTATGGCTACACCTTC. It encodes CASSLVGRGAPGYGYTF. The chain has TRBV11-2 and TRBJ1-2; D perhaps matches TRBD1 (6 bases). Germline CDR1 reads SGHAT; CDR2 reads FQNNGV. The CDR3 has 17 residues. Trimming shortened V by 3 bases and J by 4 bases, and 21 bases separated the two germline ends.